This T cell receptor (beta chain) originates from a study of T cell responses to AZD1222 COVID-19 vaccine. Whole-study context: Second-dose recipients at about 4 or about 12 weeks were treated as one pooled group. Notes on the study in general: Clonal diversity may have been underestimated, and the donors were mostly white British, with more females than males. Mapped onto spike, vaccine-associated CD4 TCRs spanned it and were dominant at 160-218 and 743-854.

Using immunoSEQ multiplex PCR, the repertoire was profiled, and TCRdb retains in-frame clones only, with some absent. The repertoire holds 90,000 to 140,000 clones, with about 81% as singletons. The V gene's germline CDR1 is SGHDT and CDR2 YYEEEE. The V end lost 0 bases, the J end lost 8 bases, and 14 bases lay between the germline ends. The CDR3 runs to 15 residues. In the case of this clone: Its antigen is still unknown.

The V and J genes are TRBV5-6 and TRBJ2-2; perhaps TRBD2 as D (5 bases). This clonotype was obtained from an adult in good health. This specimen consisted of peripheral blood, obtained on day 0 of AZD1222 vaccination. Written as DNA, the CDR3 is TGTGCCAGCAGCTTGGGGTTTTCGGGGTCTGGGGAGCTGTTTTTT. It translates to CASSLGFSGSGELFF.